These 2 T cell receptor beta chains came from one sample sequenced in a study of T cell repertoires in cytomegalovirus infection. TCRdb re-called the reads through MiXCR, storing one row per CDR3 protein. The table lists about 770,000 distinct CDR3 sequences, 25% to 30% of them singletons, with 10% to 15% in the top ten. Their target antigens are unknown. The source was cultured CD8+ T cells from PBMCs, collected from culture after CMV antigen stimulation. The receptors were gathered from a human donor in good health (CMV status not recorded). Some clones in this sample may be carry-over from other donors' samples.

Only a few counts were recorded for this clonotype. This rearrangement joins TRBV18 to TRBJ2-3, with 7 bases identical to TRBD1. V shed 7 bases, J shed 5 bases, and the junction held 9 bases outside the gene matches. Germline V CDR1 and CDR2: KGHSH, LQKENI. The CDR3 totals 14 residues. The CDR3 protein is CASFYEGAKDTQYF. Here the CDR3 DNA reads TGTGCCAGCTTTTACGAGGGGGCGAAAGATACGCAGTATTTT.

This clonotype was detected only a few times. The chain recombines TRBV27 with TRBJ1-2; 7 bases agree with TRBD1. V shed 8 bases and J 4 bases; nucleotides not matched to a gene: 10. This CDR3 comprises 14 residues. Looked up from germline, CDR1 is MNHEY and CDR2 is SMNVEV (reference sequence). CDR3 protein: CASGLGGEGYGYTF. The CDR3, as DNA: TGTGCCAGCGGGCTAGGGGGCGAGGGCTATGGCTACACCTTC.